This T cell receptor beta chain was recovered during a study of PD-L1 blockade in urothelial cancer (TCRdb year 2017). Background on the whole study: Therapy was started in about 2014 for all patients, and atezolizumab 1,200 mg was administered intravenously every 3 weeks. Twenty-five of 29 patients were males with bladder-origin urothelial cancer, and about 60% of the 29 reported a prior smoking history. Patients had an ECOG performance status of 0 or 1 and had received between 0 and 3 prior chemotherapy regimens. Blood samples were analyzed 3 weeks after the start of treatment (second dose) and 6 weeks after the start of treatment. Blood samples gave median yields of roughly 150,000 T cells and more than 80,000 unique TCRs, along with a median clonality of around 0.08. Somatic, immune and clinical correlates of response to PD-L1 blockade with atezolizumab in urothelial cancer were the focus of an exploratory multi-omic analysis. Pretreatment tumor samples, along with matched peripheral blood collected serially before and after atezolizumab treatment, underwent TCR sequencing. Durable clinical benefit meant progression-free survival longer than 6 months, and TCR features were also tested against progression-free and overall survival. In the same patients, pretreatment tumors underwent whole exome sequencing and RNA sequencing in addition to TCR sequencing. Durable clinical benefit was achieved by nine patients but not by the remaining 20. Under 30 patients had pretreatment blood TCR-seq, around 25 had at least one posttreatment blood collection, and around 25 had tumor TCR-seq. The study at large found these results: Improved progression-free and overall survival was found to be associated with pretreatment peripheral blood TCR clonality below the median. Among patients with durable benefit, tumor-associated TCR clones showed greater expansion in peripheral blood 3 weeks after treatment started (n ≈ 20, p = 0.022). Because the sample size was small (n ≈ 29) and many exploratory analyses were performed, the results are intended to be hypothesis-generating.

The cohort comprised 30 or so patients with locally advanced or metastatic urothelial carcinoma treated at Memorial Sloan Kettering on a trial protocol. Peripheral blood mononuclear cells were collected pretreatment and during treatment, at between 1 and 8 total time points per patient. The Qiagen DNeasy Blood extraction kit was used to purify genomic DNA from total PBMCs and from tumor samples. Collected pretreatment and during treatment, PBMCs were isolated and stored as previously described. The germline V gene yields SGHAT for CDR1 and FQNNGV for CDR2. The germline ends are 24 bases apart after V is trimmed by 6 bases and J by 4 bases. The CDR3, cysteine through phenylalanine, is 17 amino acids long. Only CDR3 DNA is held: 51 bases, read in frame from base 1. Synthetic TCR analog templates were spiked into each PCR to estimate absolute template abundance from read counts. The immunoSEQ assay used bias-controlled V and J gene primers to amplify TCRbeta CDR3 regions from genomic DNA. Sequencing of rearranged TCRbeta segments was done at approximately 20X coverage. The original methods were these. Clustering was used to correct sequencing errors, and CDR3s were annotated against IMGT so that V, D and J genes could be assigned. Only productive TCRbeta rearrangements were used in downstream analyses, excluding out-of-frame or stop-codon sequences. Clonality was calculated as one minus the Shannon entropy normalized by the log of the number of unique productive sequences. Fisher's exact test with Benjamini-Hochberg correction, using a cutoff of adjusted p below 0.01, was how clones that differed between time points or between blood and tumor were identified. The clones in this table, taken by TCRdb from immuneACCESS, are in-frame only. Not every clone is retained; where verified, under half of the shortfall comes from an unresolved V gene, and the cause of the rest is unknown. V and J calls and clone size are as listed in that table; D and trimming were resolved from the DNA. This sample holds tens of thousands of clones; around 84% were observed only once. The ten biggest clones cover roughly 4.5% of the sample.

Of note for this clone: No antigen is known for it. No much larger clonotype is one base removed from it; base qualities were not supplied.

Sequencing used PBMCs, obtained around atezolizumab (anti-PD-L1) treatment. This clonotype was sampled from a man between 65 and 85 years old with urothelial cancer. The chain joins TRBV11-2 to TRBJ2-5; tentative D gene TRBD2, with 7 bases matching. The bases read TGTGCCAGCAGACACCAAGGGGGAGGGGGGCGGCGAGAGACCCAGTACTTC. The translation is CASRHQGGGGRRETQYF. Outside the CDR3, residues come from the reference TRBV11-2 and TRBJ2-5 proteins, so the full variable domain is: EAGVAQSPRYKIIEKRQSVAFWCNPISGHATLYWYQQILGQGPKLLIQFQNNGVVDDSQLPKDRFSAERLKGVDSTLKIQPAKLEDSAVYLCASRHQGGGGRRETQYFGPGTRLLVL.